The 15 T cell receptor beta chains listed next were all sequenced from one sample in a study of blood T cell repertoires in COVID-19. The table came from immunoSEQ multiplex PCR; TCRdb's copy has only in-frame clones and leaves some out. The sample records about 240,000 clones, about 90% being singletons. Sequenced sample: peripheral blood. The receptor set was obtained from a man between 60 and 75 years old who had recovered from COVID-19.

This clone has a single count. The V and J genes are TRBV5-1 and TRBJ1-1; 7 nucleotides line up with TRBD1. Germline CDR1 SGHRS, CDR2 YFSETQ. The CDR3 has 15 residues. V shed 4 bases, J shed 1 base, and the junction held 7 bases outside the gene matches. This chain's CDR3 is CASSILGGKNTEAFF. The CDR3 coding sequence is TGCGCCAGCAGCATCCTAGGGGGCAAGAACACTGAAGCTTTCTTT.

CDR3 sequence (DNA): TGTGCCAGCAGCCTCCGGGACAGGGGGTTTGTCGAGCAGTACTTC. The encoded protein is CASSLRDRGFVEQYF. This chain connects TRBV6-5 to TRBJ2-7, with TRBD1 identical over 11 bases. There are 15 residues in the CDR3. The V gene's germline CDR1 is MNHEY and CDR2 SVGAGI. Unmatched junction bases numbered 10, after V lost 6 bases and J lost 6 bases.

The chain joins TRBV10-3 to TRBJ2-3, with D perhaps TRBD2 (5 bases). The V gene lost 6 bases and the J gene lost 6 bases, with 19 bases spanning the gap. The CDR3 has 15 residues. CDR1 ENHRY and CDR2 SYGVKD come from the germline V gene. CDR3 region: CAISPGPTGVDTQYF. The CDR3 DNA reads TGTGCCATCAGCCCCGGGCCCACCGGGGTGGATACGCAGTATTTT.

The chain uses TRBV4-1 and TRBJ2-2; a weak D match, TRBD1 (6 bases). Germline-derived CDR1 and CDR2 are MGHRA and YSYEKL. Trimming took 3 bases from V and 6 from J, leaving 14 bases between them. This CDR3 has 15 amino acids. CDR3 loop: CASSQVVRGPGELFF. The CDR3 DNA reads as TGCGCCAGCAGCCAGGTAGTCAGGGGTCCCGGGGAGCTGTTTTTT.

Comments on this clone: Other DNA sequences in this specimen translate into the identical CDR3. The chain employs TRBV5-5 and TRBJ1-1, with no clear D. From germline, CDR1 is SGHKS and CDR2 YYEKEE (reference sequence). V shed 0 bases and J shed 1 base, with 7 bases lying between them. The CDR3 is made up of 14 amino acids. CDR3 residues: CASSLATSNTEAFF. The CDR3 bases are TGTGCCAGCAGCTTGGCCACTTCGAACACTGAAGCTTTCTTT. The whole variable domain, remainder taken from reference TRBV5-5 and TRBJ1-1, is DAGVTQSPTHLIKTRGQQVTLRCSPISGHKSVSWYQQVLGQGPQFIFQYYEKEERGRGNFPDRFSARQFPNYSSELNVNALLLGDSALYLCASSLATSNTEAFFGQGTRLTVV.

The chain links TRBV10-2 to TRBJ2-1; 10 bases match TRBD2. CDR1 WSHSY and CDR2 SAAADI come from the germline V gene. V gave up 0 bases and J gave up 11 bases; unmatched junction bases: 4. This CDR3 has 14 residues. The CDR3 reads CASSESSGGYKQFF. The CDR3 DNA reads TGCGCCAGCAGTGAGTCTAGCGGGGGGTACAAGCAGTTCTTC.

The chain couples TRBV6-5 to TRBJ2-7; 7 nucleotides agree with TRBD1. The CDR3 consists of 15 residues. Germline CDR1 reads MNHEY; CDR2 reads SVGAGI. The J segment lost 3 bases and the V segment lost 6 bases, leaving 11 bases of the junction unmatched. The CDR3 is CASRAQTGLSYEQYF. DNA of the CDR3: TGTGCCAGCAGGGCTCAGACAGGGCTAAGCTACGAGCAGTACTTC.

This clone has just a few counts. The V gene is TRBV5-1, the J gene TRBJ2-1; 10 nucleotides agree with TRBD1. CDR1 and CDR2 (germline): SGHRS, YFSETQ. The CDR3 has 15 residues. The ends lost 2 bases at V and 6 bases at J; junction bases unmatched: 5. The CDR3 nucleotides read TGCGCCAGCAGCTTTAGAGACAGGGGGCCCAATGAGCAGTTCTTC. Translating gives CASSFRDRGPNEQFF.

This chain joins TRBV6-1 and TRBJ1-6, with a weak D call TRBD1 (6 bases). CDR3 length equals 16 residues. V was trimmed by 1 base and J by 8 bases, leaving 15 bases between them. The germline gives CDR1 MNHNS, CDR2 SASEGT. The CDR3 DNA sequence: TGTGCCAGCAGTGAAGGCGGTACAGGGTGGCATTCACCCCTCCACTTT. Translated: CASSEGGTGWHSPLHF.

The chain employs TRBV9 and TRBJ1-6; D is perhaps TRBD1 (6 bases). The V end lost 4 bases, the J end lost 13 bases, and 18 bases lay between the germline ends. The CDR3 sequence is 14 residues long. The V gene's germline CDR1 is SGDLS and CDR2 YYNGEE. For the CDR3, the DNA is TGTGCCAGCAGCACTTTGGGGGCCATAGAGCCCCTCCACTTT. Residues: CASSTLGAIEPLHF.

V and J are TRBV18 and TRBJ1-1, with TRBD1 as a possible D gene (5 bases). Per the germline V gene, CDR1 is KGHSH and CDR2 is LQKENI. V lost 0 bases and J lost 3, with 11 bases in between. The CDR3 spans 15 residues. The CDR3 DNA sequence: TGTGCCAGCTCACCACCGGGGGGGACCGACACTGAAGCTTTCTTT. Encoded protein: CASSPPGGTDTEAFF.

The chain is built from TRBV2 and TRBJ2-5, with 7 bases matching TRBD2. V gave up 4 bases and J gave up 4 bases; unmatched junction bases: 9. The CDR3 is 15 residues long. Per the germline V gene, CDR1 is SNHLY and CDR2 is FYNNEI. Here the CDR3 DNA reads TGTGCCAGCAGTGTGTCGCGGACTAGTCTAGAGACCCAGTACTTC. This translates into CASSVSRTSLETQYF.

The chain has TRBV25-1 and TRBJ1-5, with 8 bases identical to TRBD1. V trimming: 5 bases; J trimming: 7 bases; junction bases outside the gene matches: 7. Germline values: CDR1 MGHDK, CDR2 SYGVNS. This CDR3 has 14 amino acids. This CDR3 reads CASSSDRGWQPQHF. DNA of the CDR3: TGTGCCAGCAGTTCTGACAGGGGATGGCAGCCCCAGCATTTT. The full variable domain, in which reference TRBV25-1 and TRBJ1-5 provide the parts outside the CDR3, is EADIYQTPRYLVIGTGKKITLECSQTMGHDKMYWYQQDPGMELHLIHYSYGVNSTEKGDLSSESTVSRIRTEHFPLTLESARPSHTSQYLCASSSDRGWQPQHFGDGTRLSIL.

The genes are TRBV6-5 and TRBJ2-7; 9 nucleotides match TRBD1. V shed 5 bases and J 4 bases; nucleotides not matched to a gene: 9. Germline assignment: CDR1 MNHEY and CDR2 SVGAGI. The CDR3 is made up of 15 amino acids. The CDR3 protein is CASSKQGAGHYEQYF. Written as DNA, the CDR3 is TGTGCCAGCAGTAAACAGGGGGCAGGACATTACGAGCAGTACTTC.

The chain recombines TRBV21-1 with TRBJ2-1; TRBD2 is taken as the D call from the table, unchecked against the DNA. TRBV21-1 is tagged as a pseudogene. The CDR3 totals 15 residues. CDR3 DNA: TGTGCCAGCAGCAAAGCTCCACTAGTCCCCAATGAGCAGTTCTTC. As protein: CASSKAPLVPNEQFF.